Each of the 13 T cell receptor beta chains below was sequenced from the same sample in a study of a mutant IDH1 vaccine in newly diagnosed glioma. The antigens for these receptors are not known. The method was immunoSEQ multiplex PCR; TCRdb's version includes in-frame clones alone and lacks a portion of them. The repertoire holds roughly 54,000 clones, roughly 84% seen once, with around 4.1% in the top ten. Documented time point: week 35, safety follow-up. Each dose delivered 300 ug of mutant IDH1 20-mer peptide subcutaneously with imiquimod. The sequences come from PBMCs, collected from a glioma patient whose treatment included an IDH1 peptide vaccine. The receptors stem from a woman aged 18-29 years with glioma.

Details on this clone: The DNA is left out, because the CDR3 cannot be placed on it with certainty; the CDR3 is given as TCRdb lists it. The chain uses TRBV18 and TRBJ1-2; no check of the table's D call, TRBD1, against the DNA was made. Including both end residues, the CDR3 is 16 amino acids long. In germline, CDR1 is KGHSH, CDR2 LQKENI. CDR3 amino acids: CASSPLWQGAPDGYTF.

V and J are TRBV19 and TRBJ2-3; D may be TRBD1 or TRBD2 (5 bases each). The CDR3 is 15 amino acids. Trimming removed 6 bases at V and 2 bases at J, with 15 bases between. CDR1 and CDR2 (germline): LNHDA, SQIVND (reference sequence). CDR3 sequence (DNA): TGTGCCAGTAGGACAGTCGAGCGGAACACAGATACGCAGTATTTT. Encoded protein: CASRTVERNTDTQYF.

The chain recombines TRBV5-1 with TRBJ2-7; D uncertain. Germline V gene data show CDR1 as SGHRS and CDR2 as YFSETQ. This CDR3 region has 14 residues. Deletions cut 4 bases from V and 2 bases from J, with 13 bases between. This CDR3 reads CASSPNRQAYEQYF. The CDR3 nucleotides are TGCGCCAGCAGCCCAAATAGGCAGGCCTACGAGCAGTACTTC. The entire variable domain, with the rest obtained from reference TRBV5-1 and TRBJ2-7, is as follows: KAGVTQTPRYLIKTRGQQVTLSCSPISGHRSVSWYQQTPGQGLQFLFEYFSETQRNKGNFPGRFSGRQFSNSRSEMNVSTLELGDSALYLCASSPNRQAYEQYFGPGTRLTVT.

J is TRBJ2-7 and V is TRBV5-4, with D tentatively TRBD1 (5 bases). Germline values: CDR1 SGHNT, CDR2 YYREEE (reference sequence). Trimming removed 4 bases at V and 2 bases at J, with 10 bases between. The CDR3 is made up of 13 amino acids. The CDR3 nucleotides read TGTGCCAGCAGCCTTGACAGAACCTACGAGCAGTACTTC. Residues: CASSLDRTYEQYF.

The CDR3 DNA is TGCGCCAGCAGTCAACGATCCAGGGAAGGGTACGAGCAGTACTTC. This translates into CASSQRSREGYEQYF. The rearrangement uses TRBV23-1 and TRBJ2-5; D is possibly TRBD1 (5 bases). Matching the DNA end better, TRBJ2-7 makes the J call doubtful. TRBV23-1 is filed as an ORF, its function uncertain. This CDR3 has 15 residues.

The V call is TRBV30, the J call TRBJ1-1; D call uncertain. Per the germline V gene, CDR1 is GTSNPN and CDR2 is SVGIG (reference sequence). Trimming took off 2 bases at V and 1 base at J, with 14 bases between the two ends. This CDR3 spans 15 amino acids. CDR3 residues: CAWSLRRSGNTEAFF. In DNA, the CDR3 is TGTGCCTGGAGTCTTCGAAGGTCGGGGAACACTGAAGCTTTCTTT.

The genes are TRBV7-8 and TRBJ2-5, with a tentative D call TRBD2 (5 bases). The CDR3 length is 14 residues. V was shortened by 3 bases and J by 2 bases, with 10 bases between the two germline ends. CDR1 and CDR2 (germline): SGHVS, FQNEAQ. This CDR3 reads CASSLNSGQETQYF. Written as DNA, the CDR3 is TGTGCCAGCAGCTTGAATTCGGGGCAAGAGACCCAGTACTTC.

By frequency in the sample, this clone is medium-sized. The CDR3 region is CASAENNGETQYF. DNA of the CDR3: TGCGCCAGCGCGGAGAACAATGGGGAGACCCAGTACTTC. The chain carries TRBV5-1 and TRBJ2-5; no definite D call. Trimming cost V 7 bases and J 5 bases, with 15 bases left between them. In germline, CDR1 is SGHRS, CDR2 YFSETQ. The CDR3 length is 13 residues.

The chain uses TRBV7-2 and TRBJ2-7; 8 positions agree with TRBD2. Germline CDR1 SGHTA, CDR2 FQGNSA. V lost 5 bases to trimming and J lost 1 base; unmatched junction nucleotides: 10. The CDR3 has 16 residues. The CDR3 nucleotides are TGTGCCAGCAGCCGTGGTGGACTAGCCCCTTCCTACGAGCAGTACTTC. As protein: CASSRGGLAPSYEQYF.

The chain couples TRBV30 to TRBJ2-7; tentative D call: TRBD2 (5 bases). Germline CDR1 is GTSNPN and CDR2 is SVGIG (reference sequence). This CDR3 region has 12 residues. V was clipped by 4 bases and J by 7 bases, with 14 bases between them. CDR3 sequence: CAWNRASGEQYF. The CDR3 nucleotides read TGTGCCTGGAACCGGGCCTCGGGGGAGCAGTACTTC.

This chain uses TRBV9 with TRBJ1-4; possibly TRBD1 for D (5 bases). V was cut by 4 bases and J by 5 bases, with 15 bases left in between. The CDR3 consists of 15 residues. Per the germline V gene, CDR1 is SGDLS and CDR2 is YYNGEE. The CDR3 nucleotides are TGTGCCAGCAGCTCCCGGGGAGGGACGAATGAAAAACTGTTTTTT. Its protein product is CASSSRGGTNEKLFF.

V usage is TRBV5-6 and J usage is TRBJ1-3; 8 nucleotides agree with TRBD1. Germline values: CDR1 SGHDT, CDR2 YYEEEE. V trimming: 2 bases; J trimming: 0 bases; junction bases outside the gene matches: 7. CDR3 length equals 17 residues. CDR3 nucleotides: TGTGCCAGCAGCTTCGGACAGGGTAGAAGCTCTGGAAACACCATATATTTT. Its protein product is CASSFGQGRSSGNTIYF.

The rearrangement uses TRBV6-4 and TRBJ2-1; maybe TRBD1 (6 bases). The CDR3 sequence is 14 residues long. The germline V gene encodes CDR1 MRHNA and CDR2 SNTAGT. Trimming took off 3 bases at V and 6 bases at J, with 12 bases between the two ends. CDR3: CASSESGEFNEQFF. In nucleotides, the CDR3 is TGTGCCAGCAGTGAGTCAGGGGAGTTCAATGAGCAGTTCTTC.